This TCR beta chain was observed in a study of blood T cells in healthy people across ages. V gave up 7 bases and J gave up 5 bases, with 14 bases separating them. CDR3 length: 14 residues. Germline assignment: CDR1 MNHEY and CDR2 SVGEGT. The use of a sample-barcoded 5' primer and a J-beta primer mix characterized a second PCR of about 7 to 12 cycles. TCRdb re-called the 5' RACE reads with MiXCR, one entry per CDR3 protein. The sample holds 650,000 to 1,000,000 distinct CDR3 sequences; about 34% are singletons and the top ten take under 15%. The receptor comes from a man aged 18 to 29 in good health. The chain has TRBV6-2 or TRBV6-3 and TRBJ2-2; D is possibly TRBD1 or TRBD2 (5 bases each). Sequences were obtained from blood. In nucleotides, the CDR3 is TGTGCCAGCACCGACGAAGGGGAGACCGGGGAGCTGTTTTTT. Translation gives CASTDEGETGELFF.